This T cell receptor beta chain originates from a study of T cell repertoires in cytomegalovirus infection. Study-level information: Through public TCR beta signatures, both CMV infection and matching HLA type were indicated.

This clonotype occurred a few times. Its matching antigen is unknown. V was cut by 8 bases and J by 8 bases, with 15 bases left in between. The CDR3 totals 12 residues. Germline V gene lookup returns CDR1 DFQATT and CDR2 SNEGSKA (reference sequence). Whole-study results and caveats: HLA-C-restricted CMV clonotypes gave the most frequent clonotype in two of eight donors.

One entry per CDR3 protein, called by TCRdb with MiXCR from the reads. There are approximately 500,000 distinct CDR3 sequences in the sample; approximately 10% occur only once, and roughly a tenth lies in the top ten. This TCR was sampled from a human donor in good health (CMV status not recorded). Some clones in this sample may be carry-over from other donors' samples. The chain uses TRBV20-1 and TRBJ1-4; D gene ambiguous. The sequencing input was PBMCs. The CDR3 is CSYLATSEKLFF. Written as DNA, the CDR3 is TGCAGTTACTTAGCCACTAGCGAAAAACTGTTTTTT.